This TCR beta chain was found in a study of tumor T cells in aggressive B-cell lymphoma (dated by TCRdb to the late 2010s). The protocol used for the library was the immunoSEQ multiplex PCR assay. The table comes from immuneACCESS by way of TCRdb, which keeps in-frame sequences with V and J called. Part of the clones is missing from these tables; in studies checked, under half for an unresolved V gene and the rest for unknown reasons. The sample table contains about 7,900 clones; only one count was recorded for approximately 80% of them. The ten largest clones capture over 5% of the sample. A word on this clone: Its antigen has not been determined. Per-base quality was not reported, and no clone a single base away is much larger than it.

The receptor was derived from an adult with diffuse large B cell lymphoma. The sequencing sample was made of tumor tissue.

The bases are TGCGCCAGCAGCTTGGGGGCAGGGGATAATGGAAACACCATATATTTT. Its translation reads: CASSLGAGDNGNTIYF. The chain links TRBV5-1 with TRBJ1-3; TRBD1 is possibly the D segment (6 matching bases). V drops 0 bases and J drops 3 bases, leaving 13 bases in between. The CDR3 has 16 amino acids, counting the end cysteine and phenylalanine. Only the CDR3 portion is preserved as DNA: 48 bases, with reading frame beginning at the first base. CDR1 is given as SGHRS and CDR2 as YFSETQ, both from the germline V gene.